This T cell receptor beta chain was observed in a study of blood T cell repertoires in COVID-19 (dated by TCRdb to 2020 to 2021). Some background on the complete study: Samples covering the acute and convalescent phases of COVID-19 were provided by collaborators in the United States, Italy and Spain. The prospective study material was composed of cDNA or gDNA derived from T cells, B-cell-depleted T cells, or PBMCs. Samples came from the ongoing ImmuneRACE study (first 160 participants) plus 1,254 subjects from 6 global collaborators. Deeply sampled blood TCRbeta repertoires from subjects exposed to, actively infected with, or recovered from COVID-19 were included in the dataset. The repertoires were released in a freely available public database meant as a resource for research on the immune response to SARS-CoV-2. Sample metadata almost always included a de-identified subject ID, COVID-19 status, age in years and sex. Where HLA class I and class II types were available, the types were taken from metadata supplied by the sample provider, not from assay-based typing. What the study reported, not specific to this receptor: The amount of clinical and demographic metadata varied by source and participant and was provided uncurated.

This clone was observed a single time. Its antigen specificity is not known. No qualities accompany the bases; no much larger clone lies one base away. The immunoSEQ Assay, a bias-controlled multiplex PCR, was used to amplify TCRbeta CDR3 regions from genomic DNA. The paper's processing steps were these. The number of nucleated cells in each sample was estimated by amplification of reference gene primers within the assay. To quantify the absolute abundance of each unique TCRbeta CDR3 rearrangement, sequence reads were collapsed and filtered. For each sample, productive Simpson clonality was calculated as the square root of Simpson's diversity index across productive rearrangements. In its TCRdb copy, this immuneACCESS table keeps in-frame sequences only and misses some clones. Where compared with another copy, unresolved V genes explain less than half of these, and the others have no known cause. Clone size and V and J calls were adopted from that table, with D and trimming inferred from the DNA. The sample table holds roughly 160,000 clones, of which 70% to 90% were seen once. Clones ranked in the top ten supply approximately 8% of the sample.

V has 4 bases trimmed and J has 8 bases trimmed; junction bases matching no gene number 5. Reading the germline V gene (reference sequence) gives CDR1 LGHDT and CDR2 YNNKEL. Its CDR3 holds 13 amino acids, cysteine through phenylalanine. Only the CDR3 portion is preserved as DNA: 39 bases, with reading frame beginning at the first base. In Seattle, one collaborating source enrolled patients while the infection was active and tracked those patients longitudinally over the course of disease. Whole blood was collected in K2EDTA tubes by collaborating institutions according to the institutions' own protocols. For TCRbeta analysis, collaborators shipped samples in one of three forms: frozen whole blood, isolated PBMCs, or DNA extracted from either of those sample types.

Sample: peripheral blood. The rearranged segments are TRBV3-1 (or the pseudogene TRBV3-2) and TRBJ1-2; a stretch of 9 junction bases matches TRBD1. This TCR came from a woman of 80 years or more with COVID-19, enrolled during active disease. The CDR3 here reads CASSLGQGRGYTF. At the DNA level, the sequence is TGTGCCAGCAGCCTGGGACAGGGTCGCGGCTACACCTTC.